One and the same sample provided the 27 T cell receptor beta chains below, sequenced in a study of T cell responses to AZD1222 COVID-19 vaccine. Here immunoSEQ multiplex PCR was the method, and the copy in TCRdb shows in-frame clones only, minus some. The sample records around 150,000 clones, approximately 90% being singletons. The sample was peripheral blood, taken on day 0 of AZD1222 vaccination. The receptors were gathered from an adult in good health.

CDR3 DNA sequence: TGTGCCAGCTCACCTGTTCGAGTGCGGAGGGACTATGGCTACACCTTC. As protein: CASSPVRVRRDYGYTF. The J gene is TRBJ1-2, the V gene TRBV18; D remains unclear. V lost 3 bases and J lost 3, with 17 bases in between. Per the germline V gene, CDR1 is KGHSH and CDR2 is LQKENI. The CDR3 covers 16 residues.

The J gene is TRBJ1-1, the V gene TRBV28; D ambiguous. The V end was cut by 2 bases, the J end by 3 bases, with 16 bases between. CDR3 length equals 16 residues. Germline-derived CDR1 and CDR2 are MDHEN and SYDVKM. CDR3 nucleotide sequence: TGTGCCAGCAGTTTAGATTTCCGTTTTGGGGACACTGAAGCTTTCTTT. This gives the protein CASSLDFRFGDTEAFF.

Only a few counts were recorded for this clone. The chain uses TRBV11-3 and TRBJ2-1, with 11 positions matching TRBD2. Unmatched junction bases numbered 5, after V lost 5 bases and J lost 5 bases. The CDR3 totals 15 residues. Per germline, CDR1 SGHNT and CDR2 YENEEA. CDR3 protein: CASSISGRADNEQFF. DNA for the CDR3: TGTGCCAGCAGCATTAGCGGGAGGGCAGACAATGAGCAGTTCTTC.

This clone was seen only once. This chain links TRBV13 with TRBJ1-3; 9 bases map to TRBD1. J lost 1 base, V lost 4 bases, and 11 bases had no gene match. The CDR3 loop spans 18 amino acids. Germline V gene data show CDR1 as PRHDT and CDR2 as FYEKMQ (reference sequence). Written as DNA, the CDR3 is TGTGCCAGCAGCTCGAGGACAGGGGCGAAGGGTTCTGGAAACACCATATATTTT. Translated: CASSSRTGAKGSGNTIYF. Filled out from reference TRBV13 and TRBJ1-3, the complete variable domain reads AAGVIQSPRHLIKEKRETATLKCYPIPRHDTVYWYQQGPGQDPQFLISFYEKMQSDKGSIPDRFSAQQFSDYHSELNMSSLELGDSALYFCASSSRTGAKGSGNTIYFGEGSWLTVV.

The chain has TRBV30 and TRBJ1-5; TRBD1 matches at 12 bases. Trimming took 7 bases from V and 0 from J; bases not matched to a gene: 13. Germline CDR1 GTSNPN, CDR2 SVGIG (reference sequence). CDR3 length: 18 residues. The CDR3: CAFSLRDRGRNSNQPQHF. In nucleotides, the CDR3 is TGTGCCTTCAGTCTCCGGGACAGGGGGCGAAATAGCAATCAGCCCCAGCATTTT.

In DNA, the CDR3 is TGTGCCAGCAGCTTGACAGGGGGTGAGAGTTCCTATGGCTACACCTTC. Protein: CASSLTGGESSYGYTF. V gene TRBV7-9 combines with J gene TRBJ1-2; 9 nucleotides align to TRBD1. Losses at the gene ends were 3 bases for V and 4 bases for J; bases not matched to a gene: 9. The germline gives CDR1 SEHNR, CDR2 FQNEAQ (reference sequence). This CDR3 has 16 amino acids. Full variable domain (outside the CDR3, taken from reference TRBV7-9 and TRBJ1-2): DTGVSQNPRHKITKRGQNVTFRCDPISEHNRLYWYRQTLGQGPEFLTYFQNEAQLEKSRLLSDRFSAERPKGSFSTLEIQRTEQGDSAMYLCASSLTGGESSYGYTFGSGTRLTVV.

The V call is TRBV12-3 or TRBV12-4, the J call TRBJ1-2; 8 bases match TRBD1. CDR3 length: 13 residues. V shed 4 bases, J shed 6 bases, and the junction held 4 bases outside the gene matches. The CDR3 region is CASSSTGGDGYTF. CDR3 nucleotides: TGTGCCAGCAGTTCTACAGGGGGGGATGGCTACACCTTC.

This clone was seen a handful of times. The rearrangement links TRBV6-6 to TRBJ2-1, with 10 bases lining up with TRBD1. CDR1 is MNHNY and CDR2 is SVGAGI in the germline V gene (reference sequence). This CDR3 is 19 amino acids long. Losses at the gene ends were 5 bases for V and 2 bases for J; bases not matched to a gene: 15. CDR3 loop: CASSRPGTGDRGTYNEQFF. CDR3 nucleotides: TGTGCCAGCAGTCGACCCGGGACAGGGGACAGAGGGACCTACAATGAGCAGTTCTTC.

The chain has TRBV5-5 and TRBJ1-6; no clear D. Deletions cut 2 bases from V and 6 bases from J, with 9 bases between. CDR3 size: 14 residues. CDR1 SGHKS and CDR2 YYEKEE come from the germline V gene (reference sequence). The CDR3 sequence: CASSFFDTNSPLHF. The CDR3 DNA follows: TGTGCCAGCAGCTTTTTTGACACTAATTCACCCCTCCACTTT.

CDR3 nucleotides: TGTGCCAGCAGTTTACCCGGGACAGGGCGCTATGGCTACACCTTC. Protein product: CASSLPGTGRYGYTF. The chain employs TRBV28 and TRBJ1-2; 9 positions match TRBD1. CDR3 length equals 15 residues. V was pared by 2 bases and J by 4 bases, with 5 bases of the junction left unmatched. CDR1 is MDHEN and CDR2 is SYDVKM in the germline V gene.

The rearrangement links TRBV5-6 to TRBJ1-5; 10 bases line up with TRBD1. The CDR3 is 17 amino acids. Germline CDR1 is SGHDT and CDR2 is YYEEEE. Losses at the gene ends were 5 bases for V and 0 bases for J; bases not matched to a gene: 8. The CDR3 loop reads CASSRRDRGISNQPQHF. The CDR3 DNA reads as TGTGCCAGCAGTAGGAGGGACAGGGGTATTAGCAATCAGCCCCAGCATTTT.

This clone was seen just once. The CDR3 spells CAWKASGRLNTGELFF. Here the CDR3 DNA reads TGTGCCTGGAAAGCTAGCGGGAGGCTGAACACCGGGGAGCTGTTTTTT. The rearrangement links TRBV30 to TRBJ2-2; TRBD2 matches at 11 bases. V dropped 4 bases and J dropped 1; count of bases not matched to a gene: 5. The CDR3 loop spans 16 amino acids. Germline V CDR1 and CDR2: GTSNPN, SVGIG (reference sequence).

CDR3: CASSVQGAEADTQYF. CDR3 DNA: TGTGCCAGCAGCGTACAGGGGGCAGAGGCAGATACGCAGTATTTT. The chain uses TRBV9 and TRBJ2-3; 8 bases align to TRBD1. This CDR3 is built from 15 residues. Losses at the gene ends were 1 base for V and 4 bases for J; bases not matched to a gene: 5. CDR1 is SGDLS and CDR2 is YYNGEE in the germline V gene.

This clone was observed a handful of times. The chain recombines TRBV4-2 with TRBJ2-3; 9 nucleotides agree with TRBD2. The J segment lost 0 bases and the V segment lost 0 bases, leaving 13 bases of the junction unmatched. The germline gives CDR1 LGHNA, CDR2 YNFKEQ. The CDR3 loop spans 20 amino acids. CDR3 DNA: TGTGCCAGCAGCCAAGAGGTCGCGGCGGGAGGGCGGCTAAGCACAGATACGCAGTATTTT. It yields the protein CASSQEVAAGGRLSTDTQYF.

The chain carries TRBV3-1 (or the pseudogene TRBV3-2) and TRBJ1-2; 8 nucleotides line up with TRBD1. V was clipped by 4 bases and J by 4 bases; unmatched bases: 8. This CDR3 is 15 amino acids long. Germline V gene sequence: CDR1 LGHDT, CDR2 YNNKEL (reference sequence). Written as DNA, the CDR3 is TGTGCCAGCAGCCCCTACGGACAGGGCGGCTATGGCTACACCTTC. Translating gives CASSPYGQGGYGYTF.

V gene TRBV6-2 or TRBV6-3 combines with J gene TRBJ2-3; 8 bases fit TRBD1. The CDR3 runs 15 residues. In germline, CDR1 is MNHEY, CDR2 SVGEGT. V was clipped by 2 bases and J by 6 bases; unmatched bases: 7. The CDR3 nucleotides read TGTGCCAGCAGTTACAAGACCAGGGGGCCTGATACGCAGTATTTT. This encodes CASSYKTRGPDTQYF.

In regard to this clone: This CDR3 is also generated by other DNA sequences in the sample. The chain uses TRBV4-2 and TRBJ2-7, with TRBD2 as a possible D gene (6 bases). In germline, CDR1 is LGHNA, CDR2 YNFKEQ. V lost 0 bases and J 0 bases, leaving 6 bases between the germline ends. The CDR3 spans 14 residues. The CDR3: CASSQERGSYEQYF. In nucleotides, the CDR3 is TGTGCCAGCAGCCAAGAGCGGGGCTCCTACGAGCAGTACTTC.

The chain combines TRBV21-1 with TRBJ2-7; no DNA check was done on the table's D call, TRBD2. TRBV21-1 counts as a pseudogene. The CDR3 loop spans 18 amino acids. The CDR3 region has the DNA TGTGCCAGCAGCGCCAAAGCGAGGATGCTAGTTGGGTCCTACGAGCAGTACTTC. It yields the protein CASSAKARMLVGSYEQYF.

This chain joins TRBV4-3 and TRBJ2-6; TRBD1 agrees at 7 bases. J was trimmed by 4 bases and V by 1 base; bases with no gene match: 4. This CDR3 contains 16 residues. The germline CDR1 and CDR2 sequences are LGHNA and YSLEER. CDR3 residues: CASSQVTGDGANVLTF. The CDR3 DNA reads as TGCGCCAGCAGCCAAGTCACAGGGGACGGGGCCAACGTCCTGACTTTC.

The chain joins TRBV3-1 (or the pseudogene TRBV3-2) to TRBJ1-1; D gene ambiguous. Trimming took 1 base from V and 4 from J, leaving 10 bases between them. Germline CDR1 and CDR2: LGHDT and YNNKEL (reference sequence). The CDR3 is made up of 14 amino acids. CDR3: CASSQGLEVTEAFF. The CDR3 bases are TGTGCCAGCAGCCAAGGACTGGAGGTCACTGAAGCTTTCTTT.

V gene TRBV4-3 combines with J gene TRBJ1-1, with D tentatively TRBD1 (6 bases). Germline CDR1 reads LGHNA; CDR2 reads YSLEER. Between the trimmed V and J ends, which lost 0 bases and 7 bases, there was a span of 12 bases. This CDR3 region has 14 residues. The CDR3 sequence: CASSQDWGAVEAFF. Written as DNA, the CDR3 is TGCGCCAGCAGCCAAGATTGGGGGGCGGTTGAAGCTTTCTTT.

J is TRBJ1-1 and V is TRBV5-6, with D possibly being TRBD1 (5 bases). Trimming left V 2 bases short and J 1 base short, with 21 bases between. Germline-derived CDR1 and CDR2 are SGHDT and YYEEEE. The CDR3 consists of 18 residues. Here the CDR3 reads CASSFTGGFETSNTEAFF. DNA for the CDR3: TGTGCCAGCAGCTTCACTGGGGGTTTTGAGACTTCGAACACTGAAGCTTTCTTT.

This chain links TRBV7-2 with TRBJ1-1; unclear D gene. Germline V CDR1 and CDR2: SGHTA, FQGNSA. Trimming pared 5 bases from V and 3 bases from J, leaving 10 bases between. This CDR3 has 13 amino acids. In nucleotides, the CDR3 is TGTGCCAGCAGCGCCCGTCGCCACACTGAAGCTTTCTTT. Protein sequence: CASSARRHTEAFF.

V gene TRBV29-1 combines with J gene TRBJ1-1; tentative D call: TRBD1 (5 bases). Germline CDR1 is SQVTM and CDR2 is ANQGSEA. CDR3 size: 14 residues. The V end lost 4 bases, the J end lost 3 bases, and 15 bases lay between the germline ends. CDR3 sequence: CSVGTGKFDTEAFF. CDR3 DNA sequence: TGCAGCGTTGGCACAGGTAAATTCGACACTGAAGCTTTCTTT.

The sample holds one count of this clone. The CDR3 nucleotides read TGTGCCAGTAGTATTGTGGGAGGCCCCACAGATACGCAGTATTTT. The encoded protein is CASSIVGGPTDTQYF. The chain couples TRBV19 to TRBJ2-3, with a weak D call TRBD2 (6 bases). Per germline, CDR1 LNHDA and CDR2 SQIVND (reference sequence). V was cut by 3 bases and J by 2 bases, with 12 bases left in between. The CDR3 has 15 residues. Drawing the rest from reference TRBV19 and TRBJ2-3, the complete variable domain is DGGITQSPKYLFRKEGQNVTLSCEQNLNHDAMYWYRQDPGQGLRLIYYSQIVNDFQKGDIAEGYSVSREKKESFPLTVTSAQKNPTAFYLCASSIVGGPTDTQYFGPGTRLTVL.

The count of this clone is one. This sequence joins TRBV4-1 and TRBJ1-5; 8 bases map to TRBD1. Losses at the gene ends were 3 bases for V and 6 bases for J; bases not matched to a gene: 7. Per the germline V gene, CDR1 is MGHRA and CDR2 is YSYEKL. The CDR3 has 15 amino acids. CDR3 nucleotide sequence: TGCGCCAGCAGCCACGACGGACAGGGAGGTCAGCCCCAGCATTTT. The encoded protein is CASSHDGQGGQPQHF.

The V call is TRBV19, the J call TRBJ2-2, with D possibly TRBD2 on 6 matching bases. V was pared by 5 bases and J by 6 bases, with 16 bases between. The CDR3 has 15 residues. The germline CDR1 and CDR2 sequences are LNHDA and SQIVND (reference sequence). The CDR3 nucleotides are TGTGCCAGTAGTCGAGTTGCGGGAAAGGCCGGGGAGCTGTTTTTT. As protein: CASSRVAGKAGELFF.